These T cell receptor beta chains were read from a single sample in a study of glioma-infiltrating T cells. MiXCR was run by TCRdb on the multiplex PCR reads, yielding one entry per CDR3 protein. The table lists more than 90,000 distinct CDR3 sequences, roughly 40% of them singletons, with more than 30% in the top ten. Sequenced: glioma tissue, nonneoplastic brain tissue, or PBMCs (not recorded which). The receptors stem from a human donor with low-grade glioma or glioblastoma, undergoing nonglioma brain surgery, or in good health (not recorded which). Both conserved end residues are part of each CDR3. A D gene is named only where the DNA matches it firmly. Clone size is given for some rows only: seen once, a few or many times, or a class if the clone is expanded.

CDR3 length: 11
D gene: -
clone size: many
V gene: TRBV5-4
CDR3 protein: CASLAEDTQYF

CDR3 length: 12
D gene: TRBD2
clone size: -
V gene: TRBV12-3/TRBV12-4
CDR3 protein: CSSSLASGEQYF

CDR3 length: 13
D gene: -
clone size: many
V gene: TRBV29-1
CDR3 protein: CSVAGRGGQPQHF

CDR3 length: 11
D gene: -
clone size: -
V gene: TRBV28
CDR3 protein: CASSIYYGYTF

CDR3 length: 13
D gene: -
clone size: -
V gene: TRBV15
CDR3 protein: CATSRASGSEQYF

CDR3 length: 14
D gene: -
clone size: many
V gene: TRBV28
CDR3 protein: CASSLIGGRETQYF

CDR3 length: 16
D gene: -
clone size: medium-sized
V gene: TRBV7-3
CDR3 protein: CASSPYAGATGDEQFF

CDR3 length: 16
D gene: TRBD1
clone size: -
V gene: TRBV6-2/TRBV6-3
CDR3 protein: CASSYSPGQGAGEQYF

CDR3 length: 14
D gene: -
clone size: few
V gene: TRBV30
CDR3 protein: CAWNGGTGAGELFF

CDR3 length: 13
D gene: -
clone size: many
V gene: TRBV3-1
CDR3 protein: CASSLQTNTEAFF

CDR3 length: 14
D gene: TRBD1
clone size: -
V gene: TRBV4-3
CDR3 protein: CASSQNRGITEAFF

CDR3 length: 16
D gene: TRBD2
clone size: -
V gene: TRBV29-1
CDR3 protein: CSVMGTSGRLTDTQYF

CDR3 length: 13
D gene: -
clone size: many
V gene: TRBV7-9
CDR3 protein: CTARGPSGNTIYF

CDR3 length: 16
D gene: -
clone size: many
V gene: TRBV28
CDR3 protein: CASSFSSGSAYQPQHF

CDR3 length: 16
D gene: TRBD2
clone size: once
V gene: TRBV15
CDR3 protein: CATQPGLAGVDNEQFF

CDR3 length: 12
D gene: -
clone size: many
V gene: TRBV29-1
CDR3 protein: CSAGDRVGGYTF

CDR3 length: 14
D gene: -
clone size: -
V gene: TRBV27
CDR3 protein: CVSSNPSSGAKAFF

CDR3 length: 14
D gene: TRBD1
clone size: many
V gene: TRBV6-1
CDR3 protein: CASRSGTGSPGYTF

CDR3 length: 14
D gene: -
clone size: -
V gene: TRBV29-1
CDR3 protein: CSVTLAGANTEASF

CDR3 length: 15
D gene: TRBD1
clone size: -
V gene: TRBV7-2
CDR3 protein: CASSTGQGNTGELFF

CDR3 length: 11
D gene: -
clone size: many
V gene: TRBV9
CDR3 protein: CASSLNLPLHF

CDR3 length: 15
D gene: TRBD1
clone size: -
V gene: TRBV5-5
CDR3 protein: CASSSSGTGGHEQYF

CDR3 length: 15
D gene: -
clone size: -
V gene: TRBV27
CDR3 protein: CASGPRTSPFYEQYF

CDR3 length: 18
D gene: TRBD1
clone size: -
V gene: TRBV27
CDR3 protein: CASSLQGTGFGGFERLFF

CDR3 length: 14
D gene: -
clone size: -
V gene: TRBV6-1
CDR3 protein: CASSLGRDGETQYF

CDR3 length: 19
D gene: TRBD2
clone size: few
V gene: TRBV7-9
CDR3 protein: CASSTRTSGGDWSTETQYF

CDR3 length: 11
D gene: -
clone size: many
V gene: TRBV28
CDR3 protein: CASTRGDTQYF

CDR3 length: 14
D gene: -
clone size: -
V gene: TRBV27
CDR3 protein: CASPYRVRNQPQHF

CDR3 length: 14
D gene: TRBD2
clone size: -
V gene: TRBV29-1
CDR3 protein: CSVSRGSSYNEQFF

CDR3 length: 15
D gene: TRBD1
clone size: few
V gene: TRBV12-3/TRBV12-4
CDR3 protein: CASSPRDRVSWEQYF

CDR3 length: 16
D gene: TRBD2
clone size: -
V gene: TRBV4-2
CDR3 protein: CASSQVVSGNYNEQFF

CDR3 length: 16
D gene: TRBD1
clone size: once
V gene: TRBV19
CDR3 protein: CASSLGTGPYNYGYTF

CDR3 length: 12
D gene: -
clone size: many
V gene: TRBV2
CDR3 protein: CASSVRREPQHF

CDR3 length: 16
D gene: -
clone size: many
V gene: TRBV3-1
CDR3 protein: CASSPRQNSGANVLTF

CDR3 length: 15
D gene: -
clone size: many
V gene: TRBV6-6
CDR3 protein: CASSYQPPPQETQYF

CDR3 length: 16
D gene: -
clone size: many
V gene: TRBV6-5
CDR3 protein: CASSYSYGSLNTEAFF

CDR3 length: 20
D gene: -
clone size: many
V gene: TRBV7-2
CDR3 protein: CASSLVPRRSAGQLSYEQYF

CDR3 length: 16
D gene: -
clone size: many
V gene: TRBV27
CDR3 protein: CASSLSGTNSNQPQHF

CDR3 length: 16
D gene: -
clone size: many
V gene: TRBV7-9
CDR3 protein: CASSDGQSRDRDTQYF

CDR3 length: 14
D gene: -
clone size: many
V gene: TRBV27
CDR3 protein: CASSLIKENTEAFF

CDR3 length: 16
D gene: -
clone size: -
V gene: TRBV4-1
CDR3 protein: CASSQIVGSGANVLTF

CDR3 length: 16
D gene: TRBD2
clone size: -
V gene: TRBV29-1
CDR3 protein: CSVVGGSGRTGYEQFF

CDR3 length: 16
D gene: TRBD2
clone size: few
V gene: TRBV11-2
CDR3 protein: CASSLELAGGQDTRYF

CDR3 length: 16
D gene: TRBD2
clone size: few
V gene: TRBV29-1
CDR3 protein: CSVAGYASGVTYEQYF

CDR3 length: 13
D gene: -
clone size: many
V gene: TRBV28
CDR3 protein: CASRRDYNSPLHF

CDR3 length: 16
D gene: TRBD1
clone size: many
V gene: TRBV28
CDR3 protein: CASSLSGQANTGELFF

CDR3 length: 15
D gene: -
clone size: many
V gene: TRBV4-3
CDR3 protein: CASSRNILLNTEAFF

CDR3 length: 16
D gene: -
clone size: -
V gene: TRBV3-1
CDR3 protein: CASNQDARGGKNEQFF

CDR3 length: 13
D gene: -
clone size: -
V gene: TRBV28
CDR3 protein: CVSSFSGQYEQYF

CDR3 length: 12
D gene: -
clone size: -
V gene: TRBV7-9
CDR3 protein: CASSLSTGGCTF

CDR3 length: 15
D gene: -
clone size: many
V gene: TRBV5-1
CDR3 protein: CASSHQTDKNEKLFF

CDR3 length: 13
D gene: -
clone size: -
V gene: TRBV28
CDR3 protein: CASSVGGANEQFF

CDR3 length: 13
D gene: -
clone size: many
V gene: TRBV3-1
CDR3 protein: CASSQGGEETQYF

CDR3 length: 12
D gene: -
clone size: many
V gene: TRBV12-3/TRBV12-4
CDR3 protein: CASSLSAVEQYF

CDR3 length: 15
D gene: -
clone size: few
V gene: TRBV29-1
CDR3 protein: CSVTRDQSPPGKLFF

CDR3 length: 14
D gene: -
clone size: -
V gene: TRBV20-1
CDR3 protein: CSASPGHSNRPKHF

CDR3 length: 16
D gene: TRBD1
clone size: -
V gene: TRBV27
CDR3 protein: CASSSSAGTENTEAFF

CDR3 length: 13
D gene: -
clone size: -
V gene: TRBV4-1
CDR3 protein: CASSPTSTYEQYF

CDR3 length: 14
D gene: TRBD1
clone size: many
V gene: TRBV3-1
CDR3 protein: CASSRDRTNQPQHF